Here is one TCR beta chain with its context. Its matching antigen is unknown. This record comes from a study of cytomegalovirus exposure and HLA in healthy donors. Across the whole study: The approximately 120 validation repertoires, a later analysis reported, used the same platform as the approximately 670 repertoires from the first cohort.

Overall study results and limits: That first-cohort TCR clusters tended to co-occur in the 120 or so validation repertoires was found in a later analysis. The study found most TCR sequences rare, yet found some public TCRs in many donors. It was about 150 TCR beta chains that were listed as cytomegalovirus-associated.

The protocol was immunoSEQ multiplex PCR, while the TCRdb copy is restricted to in-frame clones and leaves out a portion. The data contain about 200,000 clones, about 81% of them singletons. The CDR3 extends over 19 amino acids. Germline-derived CDR1 and CDR2 are SGDLS and YYNGEE. Trimming took 2 bases from V and 5 from J; bases not matched to a gene: 16. The origin of this receptor is a woman between 25 and 40 years old in good health and CMV-seronegative. The chain combines TRBV9 with TRBJ2-3, with 11 bases lining up with TRBD2. The sequenced sample consisted of PBMCs. CDR3 nucleotide sequence: TGTGCCAGCAGCGTCAATGTCGGTAGCGGGGGGGCCTCCTTAGATACGCAGTATTTT. Its translation: CASSVNVGSGGASLDTQYF.